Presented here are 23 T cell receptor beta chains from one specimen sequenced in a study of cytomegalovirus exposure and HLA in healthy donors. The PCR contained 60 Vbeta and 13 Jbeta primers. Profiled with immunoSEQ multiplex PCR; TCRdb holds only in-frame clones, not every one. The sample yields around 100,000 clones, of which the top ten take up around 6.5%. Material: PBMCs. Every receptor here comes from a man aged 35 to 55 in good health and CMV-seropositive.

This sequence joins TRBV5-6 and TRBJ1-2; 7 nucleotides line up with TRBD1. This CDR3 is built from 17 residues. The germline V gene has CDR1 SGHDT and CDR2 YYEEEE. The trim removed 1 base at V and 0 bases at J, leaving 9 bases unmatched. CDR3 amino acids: CASSLLWTGQSNYGYTF. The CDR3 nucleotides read TGTGCCAGCAGCTTGTTATGGACAGGCCAGTCTAACTATGGCTACACCTTC.

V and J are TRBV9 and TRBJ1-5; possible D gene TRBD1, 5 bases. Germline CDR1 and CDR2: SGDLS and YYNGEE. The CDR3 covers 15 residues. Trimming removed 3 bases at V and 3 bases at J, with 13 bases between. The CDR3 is CASSAWGGDNQPQHF. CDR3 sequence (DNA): TGTGCCAGCAGCGCCTGGGGGGGGGACAATCAGCCCCAGCATTTT. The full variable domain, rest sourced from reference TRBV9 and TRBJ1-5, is DSGVTQTPKHLITATGQRVTLRCSPRSGDLSVYWYQQSLDQGLQFLIQYYNGEERAKGNILERFSAQQFPDLHSELNLSSLELGDSALYFCASSAWGGDNQPQHFGDGTRLSIL.

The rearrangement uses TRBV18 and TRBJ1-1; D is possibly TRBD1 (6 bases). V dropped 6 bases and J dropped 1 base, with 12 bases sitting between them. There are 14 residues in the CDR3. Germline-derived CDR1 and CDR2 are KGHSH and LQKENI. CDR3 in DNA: TGTGCCAGCTCCCGAGGGGGAACGAACACTGAAGCTTTCTTT. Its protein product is CASSRGGTNTEAFF.

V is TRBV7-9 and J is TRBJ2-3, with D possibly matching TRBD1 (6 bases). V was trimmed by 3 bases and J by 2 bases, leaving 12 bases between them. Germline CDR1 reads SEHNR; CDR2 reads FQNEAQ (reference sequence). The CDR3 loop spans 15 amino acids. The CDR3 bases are TGTGCCAGCAGCTTGGGCAGGGGAGTCACAGATACGCAGTATTTT. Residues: CASSLGRGVTDTQYF.

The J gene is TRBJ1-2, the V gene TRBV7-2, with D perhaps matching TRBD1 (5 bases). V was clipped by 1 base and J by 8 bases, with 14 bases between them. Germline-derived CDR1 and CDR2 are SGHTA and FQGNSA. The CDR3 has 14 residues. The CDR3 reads CASSLVQGTRGYTF. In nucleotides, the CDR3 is TGTGCCAGCAGCTTAGTTCAGGGTACGAGGGGCTACACCTTC. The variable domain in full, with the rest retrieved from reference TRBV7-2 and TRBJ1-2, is GAGVSQSPSNKVTEKGKDVELRCDPISGHTALYWYRQSLGQGLEFLIYFQGNSAPDKSGLPSDRFSAERTGGSVSTLTIQRTQQEDSAVYLCASSLVQGTRGYTFGSGTRLTVV.

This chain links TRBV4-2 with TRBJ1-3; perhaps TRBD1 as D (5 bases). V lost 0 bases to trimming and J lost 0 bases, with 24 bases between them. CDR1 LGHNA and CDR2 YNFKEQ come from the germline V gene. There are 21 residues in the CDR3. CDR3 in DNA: TGTGCCAGCAGCCAAGAGGGGCCCGCGTTCGGGAGAATCAGCTCTGGAAACACCATATATTTT. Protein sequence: CASSQEGPAFGRISSGNTIYF.

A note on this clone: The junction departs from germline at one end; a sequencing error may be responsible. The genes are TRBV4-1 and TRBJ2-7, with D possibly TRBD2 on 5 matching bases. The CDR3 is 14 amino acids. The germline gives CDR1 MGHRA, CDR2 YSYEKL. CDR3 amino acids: CASSQGAPSNSLTF. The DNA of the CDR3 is TGCGCCAGCAGCCAAGGCGCTCCTAGCAACAGCCTGACCTTC.

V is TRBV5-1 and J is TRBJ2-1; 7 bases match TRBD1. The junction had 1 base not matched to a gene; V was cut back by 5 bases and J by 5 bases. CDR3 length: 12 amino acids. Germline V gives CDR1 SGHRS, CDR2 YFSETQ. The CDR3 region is CASRQGNNEQFF. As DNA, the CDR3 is TGCGCCAGCAGACAGGGGAACAATGAGCAGTTCTTC.

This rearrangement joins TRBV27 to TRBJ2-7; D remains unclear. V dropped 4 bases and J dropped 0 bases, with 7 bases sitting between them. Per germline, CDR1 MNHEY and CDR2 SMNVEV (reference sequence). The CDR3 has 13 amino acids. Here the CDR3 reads CASSSLVSYEQYF. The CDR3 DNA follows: TGTGCCAGCAGTTCACTCGTCTCCTACGAGCAGTACTTC.

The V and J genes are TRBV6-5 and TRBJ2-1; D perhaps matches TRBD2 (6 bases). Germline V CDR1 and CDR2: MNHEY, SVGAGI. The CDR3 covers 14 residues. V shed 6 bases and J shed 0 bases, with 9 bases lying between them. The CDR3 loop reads CASRRDFSYNEQFF. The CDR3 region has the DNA TGTGCCAGCAGAAGGGACTTCTCCTACAATGAGCAGTTCTTC.

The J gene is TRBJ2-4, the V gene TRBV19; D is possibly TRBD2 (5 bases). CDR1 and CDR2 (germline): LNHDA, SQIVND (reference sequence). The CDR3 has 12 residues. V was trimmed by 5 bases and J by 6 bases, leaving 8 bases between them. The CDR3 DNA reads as TGTGCCAGTAGTGAGGGCGGAAACATTCAGTACTTC. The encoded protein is CASSEGGNIQYF.

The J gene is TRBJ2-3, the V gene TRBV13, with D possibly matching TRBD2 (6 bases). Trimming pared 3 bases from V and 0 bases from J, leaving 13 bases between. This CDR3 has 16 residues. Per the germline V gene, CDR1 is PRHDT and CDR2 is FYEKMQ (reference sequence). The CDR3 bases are TGTGCCAGCAGCTTCCCCAGCGGAGGGAGCACAGATACGCAGTATTTT. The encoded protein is CASSFPSGGSTDTQYF.

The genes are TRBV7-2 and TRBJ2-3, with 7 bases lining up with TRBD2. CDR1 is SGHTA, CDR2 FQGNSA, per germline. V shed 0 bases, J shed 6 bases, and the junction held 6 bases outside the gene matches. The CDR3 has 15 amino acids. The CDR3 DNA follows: TGTGCCAGCAGCTTAGCCGGCGGGAGTATCGATACGCAGTATTTT. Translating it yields CASSLAGGSIDTQYF.

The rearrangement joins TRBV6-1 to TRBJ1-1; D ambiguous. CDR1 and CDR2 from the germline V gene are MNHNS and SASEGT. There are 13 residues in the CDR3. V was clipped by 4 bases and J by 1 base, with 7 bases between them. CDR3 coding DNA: TGTGCCAGCAGTGCTGCCGGGAACACTGAAGCTTTCTTT. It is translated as CASSAAGNTEAFF.

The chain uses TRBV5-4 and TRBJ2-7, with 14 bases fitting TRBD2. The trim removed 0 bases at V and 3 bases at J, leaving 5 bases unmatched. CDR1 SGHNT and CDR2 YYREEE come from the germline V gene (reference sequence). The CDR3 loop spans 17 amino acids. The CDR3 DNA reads TGTGCCAGCAGCTTGGGAGGACTAGCGGGAGGCGTCTACGAGCAGTACTTC. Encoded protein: CASSLGGLAGGVYEQYF.

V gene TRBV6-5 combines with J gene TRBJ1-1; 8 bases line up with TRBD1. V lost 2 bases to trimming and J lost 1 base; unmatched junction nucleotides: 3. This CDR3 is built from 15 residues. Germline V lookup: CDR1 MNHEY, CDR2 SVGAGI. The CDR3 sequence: CASSYGGTGNTEAFF. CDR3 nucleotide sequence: TGTGCCAGCAGTTACGGGGGGACAGGGAACACTGAAGCTTTCTTT.

The CDR3 protein is CASSLGTAYEQYF. The CDR3 coding sequence is TGTGCCAGCAGCCTCGGGACAGCCTACGAGCAGTACTTC. This chain links TRBV6-5 with TRBJ2-7; the match to TRBD1 covers 7 bases. The CDR3 covers 13 residues. CDR1 MNHEY and CDR2 SVGAGI come from the germline V gene. J gave up 2 bases and V 6 bases, and 4 bases lay outside the gene matches.

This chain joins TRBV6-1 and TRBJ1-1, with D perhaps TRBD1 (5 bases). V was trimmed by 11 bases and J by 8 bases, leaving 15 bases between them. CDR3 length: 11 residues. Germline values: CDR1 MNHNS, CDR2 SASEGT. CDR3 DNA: TGTGCCCACAGGCCCTACCCCGAAGCTTTCTTT. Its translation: CAHRPYPEAFF.

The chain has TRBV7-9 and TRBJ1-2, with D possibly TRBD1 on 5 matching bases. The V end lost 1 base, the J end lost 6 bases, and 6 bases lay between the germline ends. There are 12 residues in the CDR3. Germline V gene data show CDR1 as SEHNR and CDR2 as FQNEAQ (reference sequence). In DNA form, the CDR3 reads TGTGCCAGCAGCTTAGTAGGGGATGGCTACACCTTC. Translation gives CASSLVGDGYTF.

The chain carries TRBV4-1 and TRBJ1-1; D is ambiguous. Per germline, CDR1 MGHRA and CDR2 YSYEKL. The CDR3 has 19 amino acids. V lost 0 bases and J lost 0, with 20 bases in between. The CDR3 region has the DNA TGCGCCAGCAGCCAAGATTCTCGACGGGGAACTTACATGAACACTGAAGCTTTCTTT. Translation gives CASSQDSRRGTYMNTEAFF.

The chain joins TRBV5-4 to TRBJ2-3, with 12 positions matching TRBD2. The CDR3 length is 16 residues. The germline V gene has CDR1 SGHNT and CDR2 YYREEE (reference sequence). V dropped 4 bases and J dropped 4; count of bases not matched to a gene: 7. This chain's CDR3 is CASSPQTSGRADTQYF. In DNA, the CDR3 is TGTGCCAGCAGCCCACAGACTAGCGGGAGAGCAGATACGCAGTATTTT. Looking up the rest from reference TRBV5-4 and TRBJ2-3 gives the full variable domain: ETGVTQSPTHLIKTRGQQVTLRCSSQSGHNTVSWYQQALGQGPQFIFQYYREEENGRGNFPPRFSGLQFPNYSSELNVNALELDDSALYLCASSPQTSGRADTQYFGPGTRLTVL.

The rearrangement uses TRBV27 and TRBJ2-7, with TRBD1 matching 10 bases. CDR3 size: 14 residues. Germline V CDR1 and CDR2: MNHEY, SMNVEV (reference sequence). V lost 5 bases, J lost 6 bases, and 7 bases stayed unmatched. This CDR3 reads CASSATGTGVEQYF. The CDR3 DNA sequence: TGTGCCAGCAGTGCCACCGGGACAGGGGTCGAGCAGTACTTC.

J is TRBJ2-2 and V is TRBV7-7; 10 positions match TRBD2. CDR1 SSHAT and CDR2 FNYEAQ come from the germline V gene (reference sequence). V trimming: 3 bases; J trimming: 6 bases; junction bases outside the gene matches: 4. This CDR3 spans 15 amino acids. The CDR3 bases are TGTGCCAGCAGCTTGACACTAGCGGGACCCGGGGAGCTGTTTTTT. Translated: CASSLTLAGPGELFF. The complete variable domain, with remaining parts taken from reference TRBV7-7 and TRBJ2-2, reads GAGVSQSPRYKVTKRGQDVTLRCDPISSHATLYWYQQALGQGPEFLTYFNYEAQPDKSGLPSDRFSAERPEGSISTLTIQRTEQRDSAMYRCASSLTLAGPGELFFGEGSRLTVL.